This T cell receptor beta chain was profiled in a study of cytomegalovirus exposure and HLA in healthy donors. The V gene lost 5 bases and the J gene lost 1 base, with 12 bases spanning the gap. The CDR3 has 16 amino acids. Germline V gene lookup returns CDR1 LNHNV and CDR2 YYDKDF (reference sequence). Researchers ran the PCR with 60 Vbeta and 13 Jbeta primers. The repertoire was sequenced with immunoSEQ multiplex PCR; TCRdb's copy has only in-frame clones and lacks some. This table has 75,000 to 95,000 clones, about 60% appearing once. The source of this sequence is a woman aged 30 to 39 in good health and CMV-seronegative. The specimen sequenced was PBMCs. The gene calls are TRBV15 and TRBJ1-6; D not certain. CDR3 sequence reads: CATSEFQRSYNSPLHF. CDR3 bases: TGTGCCACCAGCGAATTTCAGCGGTCCTATAATTCACCCCTCCACTTT.